Following are 4 T cell receptor beta chains from one sample sequenced in a study of T-cell reconstitution after alpha-beta-depleted transplantation in children. Preparation of the TCRbeta library involved a method that used unique molecular identifiers. In TCRdb, the PCR reads were re-called with MiXCR into one record per CDR3 protein. The sample has almost 20,000 distinct CDR3 sequences, 10% to 15% seen once; the top ten hold 35%. Sequenced here: PBMCs, mostly from graft donor cells, sampled 60 days after TCRalphabeta/CD19-depleted stem cell transplant. Receptors originate from a female patient aged 2-9 years who had a stem cell transplant for congenital amegakaryocytic thrombocytopenia, so the T cells may come from the graft donor.

This clonotype was counted many times. This chain connects TRBV20-1 to TRBJ2-1, with D tentatively TRBD1 (6 bases). The CDR3 is 13 residues long. Trimming left V 3 bases short and J 6 bases short, with 12 bases between. Per the germline V gene, CDR1 is DFQATT and CDR2 is SNEGSKA (reference sequence). CDR3 region: CSAREDSFNEQFF. For the CDR3, the DNA is TGCAGTGCTAGGGAGGACAGTTTCAATGAGCAGTTCTTC.

This clonotype was seen more than once but under ten times. This chain uses TRBV30 with TRBJ2-7; D call uncertain. The V gene's germline CDR1 is GTSNPN and CDR2 SVGIG (reference sequence). The CDR3 sequence is 11 residues long. V was pared by 3 bases and J by 7 bases, with 10 bases between. The CDR3 region is CAWRGPFEQYF. The CDR3 DNA reads TGTGCCTGGAGGGGCCCTTTTGAGCAGTACTTC.

By sample fraction, this clonotype is medium-sized. The V call is TRBV12-3 or TRBV12-4, the J call TRBJ2-4; the D is unclear. The CDR3 consists of 12 residues. The V end was cut by 2 bases, the J end by 11 bases, with 10 bases between. The DNA of the CDR3 is TGTGCCAGCAGTTTATACTCCCGCGTTCAGTACTTC. Protein: CASSLYSRVQYF.

This clonotype was recorded at least ten times. This chain connects TRBV28 to TRBJ2-2, with TRBD2 matching over 7 bases. The trim removed 6 bases at V and 0 bases at J, leaving 1 base unmatched. Looked up from germline, CDR1 is MDHEN and CDR2 is SYDVKM. The CDR3 length is 14 residues. The DNA of the CDR3 is TGTGCCAGCAGACTAGCGCCGAACACCGGGGAGCTGTTTTTT. Translation: CASRLAPNTGELFF.